This T cell receptor beta chain was observed in a study of monozygotic twins with inflammatory bowel disease (dated by TCRdb to the late 2010s). Looking at the study overall: A total of approximately 30 monozygotic twin pairs were included in the full study, comprising nine German pairs (four IBD-concordant, five IBD-discordant) and 19 IBD-discordant Danish pairs. Each individual had, on average, about 151 000 unique TCRalpha sequences and 181 000 unique TCRbeta sequences available for analysis. The search for disease-associated traits relied mainly on comparing IBD patients with their genetically identical healthy co-twins within discordant pairs.

Receptor libraries were prepared by 5' RACE. For each TCR library, approximately 3.5 ug of total RNA was used. For each sample, cDNA synthesis with SMARTScribe reverse transcriptase was split into eight separate reactions. During cDNA synthesis, template switching was used to introduce unique molecular identifiers that contained a 6-nucleotide sample barcode. TCRalpha and TCRbeta cDNA was amplified in two nested PCRs of approximately 16 and 10 cycles, and bead purification was carried out after each PCR. Before amplification, cDNA was treated with uracil DNA-glycosylase and purified using the QIAquick PCR purification kit. The second PCR added Illumina TruSeq-compatible adapters along with sample-specific barcodes. TapeStation and Qubit were used to check library quality and concentration, and 5 ng of each library went into the pool. Pooled libraries were sequenced on an Illumina HiSeq2500 single-index Rapid Run with 2 x 100 bp reads and custom sequencing primers. Turning to the authors' computational methods: MiGEC version 1.2.6 was used for UMI-based consensus assembly to correct PCR and sequencing errors. MiXCR version 2.1.1 was used for V(D)J alignment, clonotype assembly and CDR3 extraction. To normalise gene usage, clonotype sharing and MAIT/NKT TCR abundance, the top 1000, 10 000 and 20 000 clonotypes in each sample were analysed. Diversity was computed as the inverse Simpson index with the vegan R package after downsampling to 27 000 UMIs. Paired Mann-Whitney U tests on discordant twin pairs were used, with Benjamini-Hochberg multiple-testing correction. The reads were reprocessed in TCRdb, with one entry per CDR3 protein sequence and no accompanying DNA. The authors' filters were not applied to this entry. This sample's table contains roughly 100,000 distinct CDR3 sequences. Under 2.5% of the sample goes to the ten largest clones.

The research as a whole found: Differing immunosuppressive treatments among patients may have added background noise and inter-individual variability to the repertoires. The analysis was unable to tell apart different T cell subtypes. Concordant and discordant twins showed no difference in repertoire similarity, possibly because of limited statistical power. No single strong signal or clonotype linked to IBD turned up in the results, so the idea that one exists was not supported. TCRbeta repertoire diversity, by inverse Simpson index, was decreased in IBD patients compared with their healthy co-twins. IBD patients shared fewer clonotypes with other individuals than healthy twins did, most markedly in patients showing signs of disease activity.

Comments on this clonotype: This clone's antigen is unknown.

An approximately 2.6 ml peripheral blood sample was drawn into PAXgene tubes per donor and stored at -80°C. Total RNA was isolated from whole blood with the PAXgene blood miRNA kit on an automated QIAcube, without T cell sorting. Peripheral blood from monozygotic twin pairs who were concordant or discordant for inflammatory bowel disease underwent deep TCRalpha and TCRbeta repertoire profiling using unique molecular barcoding. Smoking habits were recorded for all twin pairs, with individuals classified as current, former or never smokers. Looking up the germline V gene yields CDR1 MNHNS and CDR2 SASEGT. The CDR3 covers 14 residues, taking in both the cysteine and the phenylalanine. The protein alone is recorded here.

Material for sequencing was blood. The chain was built from TRBV6-1 and TRBJ2-7; TCRdb indicates TRBD2, and absent DNA this call remains unverified. The clonotype originates from a human donor with ulcerative colitis or Crohn's disease, or a healthy co-twin of an affected twin (not recorded which). The CDR3 reads CASSASSGSYEQYF.